This T cell receptor (beta chain) comes out of a study of radiotherapy plus CTLA-4 blockade in lung cancer. Patients in the study, people with chemo-refractory metastatic non-small-cell lung cancer, received focal radiation plus ipilimumab CTLA-4 blockade. Data came from immunoSEQ multiplex PCR; TCRdb stores just in-frame clones and leaves some out. The data show about 53,000 clones, with roughly 81% seen just once and around 4.9% held by the top ten. Study-wide results and caveats: Tumor-derived TCR clones expanded in blood after radiotherapy plus ipilimumab. According to reports, early shifts in blood T cell clones, alongside interferon-beta, forecast response most accurately.

This clone has more than one count but fewer than ten. The antigen is not known. CDR3 length: 14 residues. Germline CDR1 and CDR2: MNHNS and SASEGT. V lost 9 bases and J lost 2, with 14 bases in between. The chain recombines TRBV6-1 with TRBJ1-3, with D perhaps TRBD1 (5 bases). This TCR came from a human donor with non-small cell lung cancer whose response to radiotherapy plus ipilimumab could not be evaluated. This specimen was peripheral blood, taken from a patient treated with radiotherapy plus ipilimumab. The CDR3 DNA follows: TGTGCCAGTAGAGTTGGAGGGGCTGGAAACACCATATATTTT. It is translated as CASRVGGAGNTIYF.